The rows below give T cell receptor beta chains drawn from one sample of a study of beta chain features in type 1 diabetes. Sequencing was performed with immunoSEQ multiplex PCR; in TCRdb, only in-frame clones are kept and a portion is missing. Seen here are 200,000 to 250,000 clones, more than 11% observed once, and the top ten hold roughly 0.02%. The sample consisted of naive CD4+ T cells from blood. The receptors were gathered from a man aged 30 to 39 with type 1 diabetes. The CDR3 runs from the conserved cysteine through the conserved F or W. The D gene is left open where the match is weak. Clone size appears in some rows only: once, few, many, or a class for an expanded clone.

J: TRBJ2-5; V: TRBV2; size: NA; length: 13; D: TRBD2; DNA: TGTGCCAGCAAACTAGCGGTGCAAGAGACCCAGTACTTC; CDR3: CASKLAVQETQYF
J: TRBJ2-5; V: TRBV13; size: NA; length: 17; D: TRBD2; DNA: TGTGCCAGCAGCTTATCCGTTGCTAGCGGGGGGCAAGAGACCCAGTACTTC; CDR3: CASSLSVASGGQETQYF
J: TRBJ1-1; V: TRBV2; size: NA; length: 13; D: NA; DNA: TGTGCCAGCAGCTCAGAGGTGAACACTGAAGCTTTCTTT; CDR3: CASSSEVNTEAFF
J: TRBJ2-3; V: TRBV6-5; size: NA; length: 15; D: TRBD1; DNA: TGTGCCAGCAGTTACGGGGGACAGGGTTCAGATACGCAGTATTTT; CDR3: CASSYGGQGSDTQYF
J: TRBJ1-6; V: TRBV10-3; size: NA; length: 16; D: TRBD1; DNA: TGTGCCATCAGTGAGGCAGCGACAGGGGTCAATTCACCCCTCCACTTT; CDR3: CAISEAATGVNSPLHF
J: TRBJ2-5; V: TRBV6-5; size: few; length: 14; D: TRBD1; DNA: TGTGCCACCCAGACAGGGAATGATCGAGAGACCCAGTACTTC; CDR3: CATQTGNDRETQYF
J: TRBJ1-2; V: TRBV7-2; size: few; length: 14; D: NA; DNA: TGTGCCAGCAGCCAGGGGCCTGGGCCTGCTGGCTACACCTTC; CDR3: CASSQGPGPAGYTF
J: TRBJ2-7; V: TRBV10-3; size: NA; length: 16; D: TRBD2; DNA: TGTGCCATCAGTGAGAGGGCTAGCGGGAGCTCCTACGAGCAGTACTTC; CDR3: CAISERASGSSYEQYF
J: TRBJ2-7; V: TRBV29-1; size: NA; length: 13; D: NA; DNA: TGCAGCGTTGAAGAGTCCAGGGATTACGAGCAGTACTTC; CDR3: CSVEESRDYEQYF
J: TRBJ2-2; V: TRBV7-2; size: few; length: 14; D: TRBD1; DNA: TGTGCCAGCGGAAGGGACAGTCAGGCCGGGGAGCTGTTTTTT; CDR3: CASGRDSQAGELFF
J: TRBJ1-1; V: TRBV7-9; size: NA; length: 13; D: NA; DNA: TGTGCCAGCAGCTTAGTGGTAGGGGCTGAAGCTTTCTTT; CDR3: CASSLVVGAEAFF
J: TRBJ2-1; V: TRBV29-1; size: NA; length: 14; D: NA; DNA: TGCAGCGTTGTACCAGGGTCCTCCTACAATGAGCAGTTCTTC; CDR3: CSVVPGSSYNEQFF
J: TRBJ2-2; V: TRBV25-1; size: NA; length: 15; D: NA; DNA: TGTGCCAGCAGTTCGGCAGGGTGGAACACCGGGGAGCTGTTTTTT; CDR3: CASSSAGWNTGELFF
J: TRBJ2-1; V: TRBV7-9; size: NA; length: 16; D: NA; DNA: TGTGCCAGCAGCCTTGCTGGGCCCTTATCCTACAATGAGCAGTTCTTC; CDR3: CASSLAGPLSYNEQFF
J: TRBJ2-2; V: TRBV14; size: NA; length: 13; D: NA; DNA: TGTGCCAGCAGCCAACAGGGGACCGGGGAGCTGTTTTTT; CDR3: CASSQQGTGELFF
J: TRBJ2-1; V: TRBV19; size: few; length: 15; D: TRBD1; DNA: TGTGCCACCTCAAAAATGGGACAGGAATACAATGAGCAGTTCTTC; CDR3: CATSKMGQEYNEQFF
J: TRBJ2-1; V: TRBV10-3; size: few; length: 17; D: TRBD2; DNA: TGTGCCATCAGTTACACTGGGACTAGCGGCTCCAGGGCTGAGCAGTTCTTC; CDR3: CAISYTGTSGSRAEQFF
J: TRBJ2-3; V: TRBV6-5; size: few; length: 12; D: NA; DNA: TGTGCCAGCAAGGGGCCGGGAGATACGCAGTATTTT; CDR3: CASKGPGDTQYF
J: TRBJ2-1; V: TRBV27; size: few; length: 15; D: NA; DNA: TGTGCCAGCAGTGCCTCGACAGGAGCTTGGGGGGAGCAGTTCTTC; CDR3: CASSASTGAWGEQFF
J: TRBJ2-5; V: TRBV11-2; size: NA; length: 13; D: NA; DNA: TGTGCCAGCAGCCGCAGGGTACTGGAGACCCAGTACTTC; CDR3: CASSRRVLETQYF
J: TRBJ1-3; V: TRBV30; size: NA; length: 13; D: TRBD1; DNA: TGTGCCTGGAGCGGGGGACAGGGAAACACCATATATTTT; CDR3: CAWSGGQGNTIYF
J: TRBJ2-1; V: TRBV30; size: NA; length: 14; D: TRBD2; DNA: TGTGCCTGGAGTGTCCGGCGGGGGGGCCTGGAGCAGTTCTTC; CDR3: CAWSVRRGGLEQFF
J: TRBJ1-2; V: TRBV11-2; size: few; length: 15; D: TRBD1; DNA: TGTGCCAGCAGACCCACCGGGACAGCAAACTATGGCTACACCTTC; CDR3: CASRPTGTANYGYTF
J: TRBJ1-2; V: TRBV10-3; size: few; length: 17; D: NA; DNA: TGTGCCATCAGTGGAGACCTCGCCGGAGATCTCAAGTATGGCTACACCTTC; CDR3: CAISGDLAGDLKYGYTF
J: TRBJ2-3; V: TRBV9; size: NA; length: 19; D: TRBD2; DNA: TGTGCCAGCAGCGTAGAACTTAGCGGGGGGGCCTTAGGAACAGATACGCAGTATTTT; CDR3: CASSVELSGGALGTDTQYF
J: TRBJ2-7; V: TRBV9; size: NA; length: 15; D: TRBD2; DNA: TGTGCCAGCAGCCCTCGTGGTAGCGGGAGGCGTGAGCAGTACTTC; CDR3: CASSPRGSGRREQYF
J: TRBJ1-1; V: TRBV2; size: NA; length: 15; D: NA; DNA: TGTGCCAGCAGTGTCCAAACCCAGGGGCTCGCTGAAGCTTTCTTT; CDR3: CASSVQTQGLAEAFF
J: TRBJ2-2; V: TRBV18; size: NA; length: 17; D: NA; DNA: TGTGCCAGCTCACCCCCGCGGGCAGGGGCGAACACCGGGGAGCTGTTTTTT; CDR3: CASSPPRAGANTGELFF
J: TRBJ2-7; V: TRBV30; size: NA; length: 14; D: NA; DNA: TGTGCCTGGAGTGTACGAGACAACTCCTACGAGCAGTACTTC; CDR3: CAWSVRDNSYEQYF
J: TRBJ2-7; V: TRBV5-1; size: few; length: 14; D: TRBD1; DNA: TGCGCCAGCAGCCCGGGACAGGGGTCCTACGAGCAGTACTTC; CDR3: CASSPGQGSYEQYF
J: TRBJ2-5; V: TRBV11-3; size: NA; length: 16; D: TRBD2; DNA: TGTGCCAGCAGCTTAGATCACGCGGGGGGGCGGGAGACCCAGTACTTC; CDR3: CASSLDHAGGRETQYF
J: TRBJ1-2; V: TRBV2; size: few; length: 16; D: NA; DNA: TGTGCCAGCAGTGAAGCCGCCAGGCAGGCGTTCTATGGCTACACCTTC; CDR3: CASSEAARQAFYGYTF
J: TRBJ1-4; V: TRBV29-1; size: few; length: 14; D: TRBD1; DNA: TGCAGCGTTGAATTAAGGGGGCACCGTGAAAAACTGTTTTTT; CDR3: CSVELRGHREKLFF
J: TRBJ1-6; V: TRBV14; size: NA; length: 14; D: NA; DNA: TGTGCCAGCAGCCAAGGACACTATAATTCACCCCTCCACTTT; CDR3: CASSQGHYNSPLHF
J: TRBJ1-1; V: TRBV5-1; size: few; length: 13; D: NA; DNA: TGCGCCAGCCGGACAGACCTGAACACTGAAGCTTTCTTT; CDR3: CASRTDLNTEAFF
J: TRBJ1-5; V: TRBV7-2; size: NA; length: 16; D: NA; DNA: TGTGCCAGCAGCTTAGGCTCCGGACAGACCAATCAGCCCCAGCATTTT; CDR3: CASSLGSGQTNQPQHF
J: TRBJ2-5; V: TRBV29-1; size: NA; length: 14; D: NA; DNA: TGCAGCGTTGAAGGGGCAGGGGCCGGGGAGACCCAGTACTTC; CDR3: CSVEGAGAGETQYF